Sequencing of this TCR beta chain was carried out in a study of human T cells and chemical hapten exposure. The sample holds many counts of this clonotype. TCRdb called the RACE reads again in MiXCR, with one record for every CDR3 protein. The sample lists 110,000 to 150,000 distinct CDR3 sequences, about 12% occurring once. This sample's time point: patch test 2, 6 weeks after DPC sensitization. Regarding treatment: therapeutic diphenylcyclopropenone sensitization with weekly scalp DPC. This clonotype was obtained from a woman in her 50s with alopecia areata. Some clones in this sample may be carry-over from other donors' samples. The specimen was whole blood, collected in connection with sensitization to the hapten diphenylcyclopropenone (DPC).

The CDR3 sequence is CASSLRHLPSYEQYF. CDR3 sequence (DNA): TGTGCCAGCAGCTTAAGGCATTTACCCTCCTACGAGCAGTACTTC. The chain uses TRBV7-2 and TRBJ2-7; D gene unclear. Per the germline V gene, CDR1 is SGHTA and CDR2 is FQGNSA. This CDR3 is built from 15 residues. V lost 2 bases, J lost 0 bases, and 11 bases lay in between.